A single sample gave rise to the 12 T cell receptor beta chains below, sequenced in a study of CD8+ T cells in alopecia areata. Once RNA had been extracted, it was reverse transcribed into cDNA to act as the sequencing template. Only in-frame clones appear in the TCRdb table, and some are missing; sequencing was by immunoSEQ multiplex PCR. Of 200,000 to 250,000 clones listed, roughly 57% were seen once; the top ten hold 0.45%. The specimen comprised CD4+ T cells sorted from blood, sampled at week 0. The receptors come from a human donor with alopecia areata.

J is TRBJ2-5 and V is TRBV5-1; 9 positions match TRBD1. V shed 3 bases and J 5 bases; nucleotides not matched to a gene: 8. This CDR3 has 15 residues. CDR1 and CDR2 from the germline V gene are SGHRS and YFSETQ. CDR3 protein: CASSSTGGAGETQYF. In DNA form, the CDR3 reads TGCGCCAGCAGCTCCACAGGGGGCGCGGGGGAGACCCAGTACTTC.

The chain carries TRBV11-2 and TRBJ2-7; D gene uncertain. Germline V gene lookup returns CDR1 SGHAT and CDR2 FQNNGV. V lost 3 bases to trimming and J lost 2 bases, with 17 bases between them. This CDR3 region has 16 residues. CDR3 coding DNA: TGTGCCAGCAGCTTCGTACCGGACGTCTCCGCCTACGAGCAGTACTTC. Protein sequence: CASSFVPDVSAYEQYF. Drawing the rest from reference TRBV11-2 and TRBJ2-7, the complete variable domain is EAGVAQSPRYKIIEKRQSVAFWCNPISGHATLYWYQQILGQGPKLLIQFQNNGVVDDSQLPKDRFSAERLKGVDSTLKIQPAKLEDSAVYLCASSFVPDVSAYEQYFGPGTRLTVT.

V and J are TRBV7-6 and TRBJ1-1, with 8 positions matching TRBD1. The germline gives CDR1 SGHVS, CDR2 FNYEAQ. The CDR3 is 16 residues long. Trimming removed 3 bases from V and 0 bases from J; junction bases left unmatched: 6. CDR3 amino acids: CASSFVMGQVNTEAFF. The CDR3 nucleotides are TGTGCCAGCAGCTTTGTAATGGGACAGGTGAACACTGAAGCTTTCTTT.

CDR3 in amino acids: CASSREASGSTEQFF. The CDR3 DNA is TGTGCCAGCAGTCGAGAAGCTAGCGGGAGCACTGAGCAGTTCTTC. V gene TRBV2 combines with J gene TRBJ2-7, with TRBD2 matching over 10 bases. The J call may be in error: the DNA end matches TRBJ2-1 better. The length of the CDR3 is 15 residues. Germline V lookup: CDR1 SNHLY, CDR2 FYNNEI.

The table lists this clone with a few counts. The chain combines TRBV2 with TRBJ2-6; D is undetermined. V lost 3 bases and J lost 0, with 9 bases in between. The length of the CDR3 is 16 residues. Germline-derived CDR1 and CDR2 are SNHLY and FYNNEI. This CDR3 reads CASSDVRRSGANVLTF. The CDR3 DNA is TGTGCCAGCAGTGATGTGCGGCGCTCTGGGGCCAACGTCCTGACTTTC.

The chain couples TRBV27 to TRBJ2-5; maybe TRBD1 (6 bases). This CDR3 region has 15 residues. V dropped 5 bases and J dropped 5 bases, with 18 bases sitting between them. The germline V gene has CDR1 MNHEY and CDR2 SMNVEV (reference sequence). CDR3 region: CASSPSDSPWETQYF. The CDR3 bases are TGTGCCAGCAGTCCCTCGGACAGCCCCTGGGAGACCCAGTACTTC.

This clone has a count of ten or more. CDR3 amino acids: CASSFGTGGPEYGYTF. The CDR3 coding sequence is TGTGCCAGCAGCTTCGGGACAGGGGGCCCGGAATATGGCTACACCTTC. The chain links TRBV11-2 to TRBJ1-2; TRBD1 agrees at 12 bases. The J segment lost 5 bases and the V segment lost 3 bases, leaving 7 bases of the junction unmatched. Germline CDR1 reads SGHAT; CDR2 reads FQNNGV. The CDR3 has 16 residues. The variable domain in full, with the rest retrieved from reference TRBV11-2 and TRBJ1-2, is EAGVAQSPRYKIIEKRQSVAFWCNPISGHATLYWYQQILGQGPKLLIQFQNNGVVDDSQLPKDRFSAERLKGVDSTLKIQPAKLEDSAVYLCASSFGTGGPEYGYTFGSGTRLTVV.

V usage is TRBV19 and J usage is TRBJ2-7; possible D gene TRBD2, 5 bases. This CDR3 is built from 14 residues. The V gene lost 3 bases and the J gene lost 3 bases, with 12 bases spanning the gap. Germline V CDR1 and CDR2: LNHDA, SQIVND (reference sequence). CDR3: CASSISGLNYEQYF. CDR3 DNA: TGTGCCAGTAGTATTTCTGGACTGAACTACGAGCAGTACTTC.

This rearrangement joins TRBV6-5 to TRBJ1-1; D is perhaps TRBD1 (5 bases). This CDR3 comprises 14 residues. In germline, CDR1 is MNHEY, CDR2 SVGAGI. Trimming pared 6 bases from V and 2 bases from J, leaving 13 bases between. CDR3 sequence reads: CASSWSGPNTEAFF. The CDR3 nucleotides are TGTGCCAGCAGCTGGTCGGGGCCCAACACTGAAGCTTTCTTT.

This chain uses TRBV2 with TRBJ2-7; D tentatively fits TRBD1 or TRBD2 (5 bases each). Trimming shortened V by 1 base and J by 6 bases, and 16 bases separated the two germline ends. CDR3 length equals 15 residues. Germline values: CDR1 SNHLY, CDR2 FYNNEI. The CDR3: CASSEEGTVTGEQYF. CDR3 in DNA: TGTGCCAGCAGTGAAGAGGGGACGGTTACAGGCGAGCAGTACTTC. The variable domain in full, completed from reference TRBV2 and TRBJ2-7, reads EPEVTQTPSHQVTQMGQEVILRCVPISNHLYFYWYRQILGQKVEFLVSFYNNEISEKSEIFDDQFSVERPDGSNFTLKIRSTKLEDSAMYFCASSEEGTVTGEQYFGPGTRLTVT.

The chain recombines TRBV29-1 with TRBJ2-7, with D possibly TRBD2 on 5 matching bases. Trimming stripped 4 bases from V and 9 bases from J, with 13 bases between. CDR1 and CDR2 from the germline V gene are SQVTM and ANQGSEA. This CDR3 is built from 11 residues. The CDR3 here is CSVGEPHGQYF. DNA of the CDR3: TGCAGCGTTGGGGAGCCGCACGGGCAGTACTTC.

The table lists this clone with a few counts. This chain links TRBV18 with TRBJ2-5; the D gene is possibly TRBD2 (5 bases). CDR1 KGHSH and CDR2 LQKENI come from the germline V gene. With 4 bases removed from V and 5 bases from J, the gap between germline ends came to 14 bases. The CDR3 has 14 amino acids. CDR3 in DNA: TGTGCCAGCTCACGCGGTCCCGGCGGGGAGACCCAGTACTTC. This sequence encodes CASSRGPGGETQYF. Full variable domain (missing parts from reference TRBV18 and TRBJ2-5): NAGVMQNPRHLVRRRGQEARLRCSPMKGHSHVYWYRQLPEEGLKFMVYLQKENIIDESGMPKERFSAEFPKEGPSILRIQQVVRGDSAAYFCASSRGPGGETQYFGPGTRLLVL.